A single sample gave rise to the 6 T cell receptor beta chains below, sequenced in a study of memory B cells and T cells in multiple sclerosis. Repertoires were generated with immunoSEQ multiplex PCR, while TCRdb's copy carries only in-frame clones and drops some. The profile covers tens of thousands of clones, with about 84% appearing a single time and 2.7% taken by the ten largest. CFSE-dim autoproliferating and CFSE-high non-proliferating T cells from unstimulated culture were sequenced separately. About 50 million CFSE-labeled PBMCs were cultured around seven days unstimulated, then replicate wells were pooled. Their antigen targets remain unknown. The source material was PBMCs from blood kept in culture. Every receptor here comes from a human donor with multiple sclerosis.

CDR3 in DNA: TGTGCCAGTAGTCCGGGACTAACTTACTACGAGCAGTACTTC. Its translation: CASSPGLTYYEQYF. This chain connects TRBV19 to TRBJ2-7; the match to TRBD2 covers 7 bases. After removal of 5 bases from V and 3 bases from J, the junction contained 7 bases not matched to a gene. Germline CDR1 and CDR2: LNHDA and SQIVND (reference sequence). The CDR3 extends over 14 amino acids.

This chain joins TRBV28 and TRBJ1-2, with 8 bases identical to TRBD1. Germline V CDR1 and CDR2: MDHEN, SYDVKM. This CDR3 is built from 15 residues. V shed 1 base and J 3 bases; nucleotides not matched to a gene: 4. The CDR3 DNA follows: TGTGCCAGCAGTTTATCCGGGACAGGCTACTATGGCTACACCTTC. Translation: CASSLSGTGYYGYTF.

The CDR3 nucleotides are TGTGCCAGCAGCTTAGCCGGCCTGGGGGGCGGCTACACCTTC. Protein sequence: CASSLAGLGGGYTF. This chain links TRBV7-6 with TRBJ1-2; perhaps TRBD1 as D (6 bases). CDR1 and CDR2 from the germline V gene are SGHVS and FNYEAQ. There are 14 residues in the CDR3. V was clipped by 0 bases and J by 8 bases, with 13 bases between them.

The chain combines TRBV7-6 with TRBJ2-1; 9 bases align to TRBD2. This CDR3 is built from 14 residues. Per the germline V gene, CDR1 is SGHVS and CDR2 is FNYEAQ. Unmatched junction bases numbered 7, after V lost 3 bases and J lost 10 bases. CDR3 in amino acids: CASSFGATSGEQFF. DNA for the CDR3: TGTGCCAGCAGCTTTGGGGCAACTAGCGGGGAGCAGTTCTTC.

CDR3 DNA: TGTGCCAGTTCGGGACTCAGCTATGGCTACACCTTC. Amino acid sequence: CASSGLSYGYTF. This sequence joins TRBV6-1 and TRBJ1-2, with TRBD1 as a possible D gene (5 bases). Germline-derived CDR1 and CDR2 are MNHNS and SASEGT. Deletions cut 9 bases from V and 4 bases from J, with 12 bases between. This CDR3 is 12 amino acids long.

The rearrangement links TRBV2 to TRBJ2-5; weak D call: TRBD2 (5 bases). The CDR3 length is 13 residues. V dropped 4 bases and J dropped 2 bases, with 8 bases sitting between them. Germline CDR1 and CDR2: SNHLY and FYNNEI. DNA of the CDR3: TGTGCCAGCAGTGCTTGGACTCAAGAGACCCAGTACTTC. It is translated as CASSAWTQETQYF.